Shown below are 21 T cell receptor beta chains from a single sample sequenced in a study of a mutant IDH1 vaccine in newly diagnosed glioma. Some clones are missing from TCRdb's copy, which holds only in-frame ones; the method was immunoSEQ multiplex PCR. This sample has 38,000 or so clones, with 91% found just once. Specified time point: week 5, during vaccination. Every vaccine dose comprised 300 ug of mutant IDH1 20-mer peptide plus topical imiquimod. Which antigens these TCRs recognize remains unknown. Sequences were derived from PBMCs, sampled from a glioma patient whose treatment included an IDH1 peptide vaccine. Receptors originate from a man in his forties or fifties with glioma.

V is TRBV5-6 and J is TRBJ1-4; 8 nucleotides line up with TRBD1. J was trimmed by 3 bases and V by 4 bases; bases with no gene match: 5. Germline values: CDR1 SGHDT, CDR2 YYEEEE. This CDR3 is 15 amino acids long. The CDR3 loop is CASSAPGQANEKLFF. The CDR3 DNA is TGTGCCAGCAGCGCACCGGGACAGGCTAATGAAAAACTGTTTTTT.

V and J are TRBV7-2 and TRBJ2-6; 9 bases line up with TRBD1. The CDR3 runs 17 residues. Germline V CDR1 and CDR2: SGHTA, FQGNSA. Trimming cost V 5 bases and J 0 bases; bases outside gene matches: 5. CDR3 sequence (DNA): TGTGCCAGCAGCACCGGGACAGGGTTCTCTGGGGCCAACGTCCTGACTTTC. Translating gives CASSTGTGFSGANVLTF.

The chain joins TRBV28 to TRBJ1-4; possibly TRBD1 for D (5 bases). Germline V gene data show CDR1 as MDHEN and CDR2 as SYDVKM. The ends were cut back, 3 bases at V and 6 bases at J, with 11 bases in the middle. This CDR3 is built from 14 residues. The CDR3 DNA sequence: TGTGCCAGCAGTTTGTCCGGGACGGATGAAAAACTGTTTTTT. It is translated as CASSLSGTDEKLFF.

The V gene is TRBV5-1, the J gene TRBJ2-1; the match to TRBD1 covers 9 bases. V lost 0 bases to trimming and J lost 8 bases; unmatched junction nucleotides: 12. The CDR3 loop spans 17 amino acids. In germline, CDR1 is SGHRS, CDR2 YFSETQ. The CDR3 reads CASSLVPPGTGIHEQFF. CDR3 nucleotides: TGCGCCAGCAGCTTGGTCCCCCCCGGGACAGGGATTCATGAGCAGTTCTTC.

The genes are TRBV29-1 and TRBJ2-7; D possibly corresponds to TRBD2 (5 bases). In germline, CDR1 is SQVTM, CDR2 ANQGSEA. Trimming shortened V by 1 base and J by 0 bases, and 16 bases separated the two germline ends. The CDR3 extends over 16 amino acids. The CDR3, as DNA: TGCAGCGTTGAAGTTACCAGCGGTTGGCGCTCCTACGAGCAGTACTTC. Residues: CSVEVTSGWRSYEQYF.

This clone was counted once. The chain recombines TRBV6-1 with TRBJ2-7; D could derive from TRBD1 or TRBD2 (6 bases each). Trimming shortened V by 11 bases and J by 0 bases, and 14 bases separated the two germline ends. Germline assignment: CDR1 MNHNS and CDR2 SASEGT. The CDR3 has 13 amino acids. Written as DNA, the CDR3 is TGTGCCGGGGGGCGGGCCAGCTCCTACGAGCAGTACTTC. This codes for CAGGRASSYEQYF.

CDR3 in amino acids: CASSYSPTREDGYTF. As DNA, the CDR3 is TGTGCCAGCAGTTACTCCCCTACGAGGGAGGATGGCTACACCTTC. J is TRBJ1-2 and V is TRBV6-5; D is unclear. Germline CDR1 reads MNHEY; CDR2 reads SVGAGI. The CDR3 extends over 15 amino acids. V was cut by 0 bases and J by 6 bases, with 14 bases left in between.

This clone was observed once. This chain joins TRBV5-4 and TRBJ2-7, with D uncertain. The CDR3 totals 14 residues. V lost 0 bases to trimming and J lost 6 bases, with 13 bases between them. Germline CDR1 SGHNT, CDR2 YYREEE (reference sequence). CDR3 nucleotides: TGTGCCAGCAGCTTGGGACCCCGTGGTAGCGAGCAGTACTTC. This codes for CASSLGPRGSEQYF.

The chain employs TRBV10-3 and TRBJ2-1; 12 bases are a match to TRBD2. From germline, CDR1 is ENHRY and CDR2 SYGVKD. The CDR3 covers 18 residues. The J segment lost 7 bases and the V segment lost 0 bases, leaving 10 bases of the junction unmatched. CDR3: CAISESYGTSGSGNEQFF. In DNA form, the CDR3 reads TGTGCCATCAGTGAGTCCTACGGGACTAGCGGGTCGGGGAATGAGCAGTTCTTC.

The V call is TRBV5-3, the J call TRBJ2-3, with unresolved D. TRBV5-3 is an open reading frame whose function is uncertain. The CDR3 has 12 amino acids. The germline V and J ends were trimmed by 4 bases and 6 bases, with 9 bases remaining between them. The CDR3 here is CARSGWVDTQYF. The CDR3 nucleotides read TGTGCCAGAAGCGGGTGGGTCGATACGCAGTATTTT.

The chain uses TRBV6-1 and TRBJ2-1; D may be TRBD2 (5 bases). The V gene lost 3 bases and the J gene lost 2 bases, with 11 bases spanning the gap. The CDR3 covers 15 residues. Germline V lookup: CDR1 MNHNS, CDR2 SASEGT. Here the CDR3 reads CASSDKHGAYNEQFF. The CDR3 DNA is TGTGCCAGCAGTGATAAGCACGGGGCCTACAATGAGCAGTTCTTC.

The CDR3 DNA is TGTGCCAGCAGATCTGCTGAACAGGGGAACTATGGCTACACCTTC. Translation gives CASRSAEQGNYGYTF. This chain connects TRBV28 to TRBJ1-2; 7 bases align to TRBD1. CDR3 length: 15 residues. The V segment lost 6 bases and the J segment 2 bases; nucleotides outside the gene matches: 9. The germline CDR1 and CDR2 sequences are MDHEN and SYDVKM.

V gene TRBV13 combines with J gene TRBJ2-1; D is possibly TRBD2 (5 bases). Deletions cut 4 bases from V and 3 bases from J, with 13 bases between. Germline lookup yields CDR1 PRHDT and CDR2 FYEKMQ (reference sequence). The CDR3 spans 15 residues. The CDR3 coding sequence is TGTGCCAGCAGCTCCCCACGGGAAGACTACAATGAGCAGTTCTTC. Translation: CASSSPREDYNEQFF.

This rearrangement joins TRBV10-3 to TRBJ2-3; 13 nucleotides match TRBD2. V shed 4 bases and J 4 bases; nucleotides not matched to a gene: 8. This CDR3 has 17 residues. Germline CDR1 and CDR2: ENHRY and SYGVKD. DNA for the CDR3: TGTGCCATCAGTGGTGGTGGGACTAGCGGGACCCCAGATACGCAGTATTTT. This sequence encodes CAISGGGTSGTPDTQYF.

This chain uses TRBV7-9 with TRBJ1-1; 9 bases are shared with TRBD1. From germline, CDR1 is SEHNR and CDR2 FQNEAQ (reference sequence). This CDR3 is built from 14 residues. V was clipped by 5 bases and J by 3 bases; unmatched bases: 4. Written as DNA, the CDR3 is TGTGCCAGCAGCCTCCGGGACAGGGACACTGAAGCTTTCTTT. Protein product: CASSLRDRDTEAFF.

The CDR3 sequence: CASRGTGEGYGYTF. As DNA, the CDR3 is TGTGCCAGCAGGGGGACAGGGGAGGGCTATGGCTACACCTTC. The rearrangement uses TRBV28 and TRBJ1-2; TRBD1 matches at 10 bases. V was clipped by 6 bases and J by 4 bases; unmatched bases: 5. The length of the CDR3 is 14 residues. CDR1 MDHEN and CDR2 SYDVKM come from the germline V gene.

This sequence joins TRBV6-1 and TRBJ2-3; perhaps TRBD2 as D (5 bases). The CDR3 runs 13 residues. V gave up 6 bases and J gave up 4 bases, with 11 bases separating them. Germline V CDR1 and CDR2: MNHNS, SASEGT. CDR3 amino acids: CASRRSGADTQYF. CDR3 sequence (DNA): TGTGCCAGCAGAAGAAGCGGCGCAGATACGCAGTATTTT.

The genes are TRBV10-2 and TRBJ2-2; TRBD2 matches 9 bases. Germline trimming cut 8 bases from V and 8 bases from J; bases unmatched to any gene: 9. Germline V gene sequence: CDR1 WSHSY, CDR2 SAAADI. CDR3 length: 14 amino acids. CDR3 in DNA: TGCGCCAGCGGAAATAGCGGGGGATCGGGGGAGCTGTTTTTT. It yields the protein CASGNSGGSGELFF.

V usage is TRBV10-3 and J usage is TRBJ1-6; D not resolved. This CDR3 comprises 16 residues. The ends were cut back, 2 bases at V and 6 bases at J, with 14 bases in the middle. Per germline, CDR1 ENHRY and CDR2 SYGVKD. CDR3 sequence: CAISEAQTRSNSPLHF. CDR3 bases: TGTGCCATCAGTGAGGCTCAAACCCGTAGTAATTCACCCCTCCACTTT.

This clone was observed a handful of times. This chain joins TRBV4-1 and TRBJ2-1; tentatively, D is TRBD1 or TRBD2 (5 bases each). CDR3 size: 12 residues. Trimming took off 5 bases at V and 10 bases at J, with 12 bases between the two ends. CDR1 is MGHRA and CDR2 is YSYEKL in the germline V gene. The DNA for the CDR3 is TGCGCCAGCAGCTCAAGGGACCAAGAGCAGTTCTTC. Its translation is CASSSRDQEQFF.

This chain joins TRBV28 and TRBJ1-3; D is undetermined. The CDR3 consists of 12 residues. The germline V gene encodes CDR1 MDHEN and CDR2 SYDVKM. V shed 6 bases and J shed 2 bases, with 5 bases lying between them. This chain's CDR3 is CASSSPGNTIYF. The CDR3 coding sequence is TGTGCCAGCAGCTCCCCTGGAAACACCATATATTTT. Filled out from reference TRBV28 and TRBJ1-3, the complete variable domain reads DVKVTQSSRYLVKRTGEKVFLECVQDMDHENMFWYRQDPGLGLRLIYFSYDVKMKEKGDIPEGYSVSREKKERFSLILESASTNQTSMYLCASSSPGNTIYFGEGSWLTVV.